A selection of T cell receptor beta chains follows, all from one sample in a study of T cell repertoires in cytomegalovirus infection. MiXCR, applied by TCRdb to the reads, yields one record per CDR3 protein. Here the sample spans around 490,000 distinct CDR3 sequences, less than 30% being singletons. Sequencing was performed on PBMCs. Receptors were obtained from a human donor in good health (CMV status not recorded). Some clones in this sample may be carry-over from other donors' samples. Each CDR3 is given without its conserved first and last residue. Clone sizes are given selectively: once, few, many, or a class where the clone is expanded.

abundance	j_gene	v_gene	CDR3aa
few	TRBJ2-1	TRBV27	ASSTWTDSGRAF
few	TRBJ2-1	TRBV19	ATGLAGENEQF
few	TRBJ1-1	TRBV5-4	ASSLAGLPNTEAF
NA	TRBJ2-7	TRBV5-1	ASSPPGQGTSEQY
NA	TRBJ2-1	TRBV11-2	ASSSQLGESEQF
few	TRBJ2-3	TRBV27	ASRPGGADTQY
NA	TRBJ2-1	TRBV20-1	SARAVAASYNEQF
many	TRBJ2-1	TRBV20-1	SARDLSGNEQF
NA	TRBJ2-1	TRBV7-7	ASSGDRVGEQF
many	TRBJ2-1	TRBV7-2	ASSLGYPGLPYNEQF
few	TRBJ1-6	TRBV20-1	SARGTGAHAPLH
NA	TRBJ2-1	TRBV4-3	ASSHDHGSDEQF
NA	TRBJ2-1	TRBV5-1	ASSLRLAAVEQF
NA	TRBJ1-1	TRBV14	ASSQVGSTEAF
NA	TRBJ1-2	TRBV11-3	ASSSAPYGYT
many	TRBJ1-1	TRBV6-5	ASSYRLEAF
NA	TRBJ1-1	TRBV20-1	SATRDHTEAF
NA	TRBJ2-5	TRBV13	ASSRAEEGLRETQY